The 27 T cell receptor beta chains in this list originate from one sample, sequenced in a study of blood T cell repertoires in COVID-19. TCRdb's copy holds only in-frame clones and misses some; the assay was immunoSEQ multiplex PCR. The sample consists of more than 40,000 clones, around 90% of them appearing once. Sequenced input: peripheral blood. Source of these receptors: a man aged 50 or older with active COVID-19.

This chain's CDR3 is CASTQGPSSYEQYV. For the CDR3, the DNA is TGTGCCAGCACCCAGGGCCCAAGCTCCTACGAGCAGTACGTC. The chain is built from TRBV5-6 and TRBJ2-7; TRBD1 is a possible D gene (5 bases). The germline V gene has CDR1 SGHDT and CDR2 YYEEEE. The CDR3 extends over 14 amino acids. V lost 6 bases and J 0 bases, leaving 13 bases between the germline ends.

Comment on this clone: The same CDR3 can be traced to other DNA sequences in this sample. The chain carries TRBV5-1 and TRBJ2-1, with TRBD2 identical over 8 bases. CDR1 SGHRS and CDR2 YFSETQ come from the germline V gene. The J segment lost 6 bases and the V segment lost 6 bases, leaving 8 bases of the junction unmatched. CDR3 length: 14 amino acids. CDR3 sequence (DNA): TGCGCCAGCAACGCGGGCCGGGGGGGCAATGAGCAGTTCTTC. Translating gives CASNAGRGGNEQFF.

CDR3 residues: CASSPYRSSYNEQFF. CDR3 DNA sequence: TGTGCCAGCAGCCCCTACAGAAGCTCCTACAATGAGCAGTTCTTC. The chain combines TRBV13 with TRBJ2-1; D unclear. The CDR3 runs to 15 residues. Germline V lookup: CDR1 PRHDT, CDR2 FYEKMQ (reference sequence). V shed 5 bases and J shed 0 bases, with 11 bases lying between them. The whole variable domain, filled in from reference TRBV13 and TRBJ2-1, reads AAGVIQSPRHLIKEKRETATLKCYPIPRHDTVYWYQQGPGQDPQFLISFYEKMQSDKGSIPDRFSAQQFSDYHSELNMSSLELGDSALYFCASSPYRSSYNEQFFGPGTRLTVL.

The chain joins TRBV5-8 to TRBJ1-6; 7 nucleotides line up with TRBD1. The CDR3 runs 15 residues. V shed 2 bases, J shed 8 bases, and the junction held 7 bases outside the gene matches. CDR1 and CDR2 from the germline V gene are SGHTS and YDEGEE. The CDR3 region has the DNA TGTGCCAGCAGCTTCGGGGACAGAGCCTATTCACCCCTCCACTTT. It is translated as CASSFGDRAYSPLHF.

The gene calls are TRBV7-3 and TRBJ2-3; 12 positions agree with TRBD1. CDR3 length: 17 amino acids. The germline CDR1 and CDR2 sequences are SGHTA and FQGTGA. Trimming took 5 bases from V and 4 from J; bases not matched to a gene: 10. The CDR3 region has the DNA TGTGCCAGCAGCCATGTGTGGGACAGGGGGCAGGCAGATACGCAGTATTTT. Translating it yields CASSHVWDRGQADTQYF.

The CDR3: CASSRQGRRTNEKLFF. DNA of the CDR3: TGTGCCAGCAGCCGACAGGGTCGTAGGACTAATGAAAAACTGTTTTTT. The rearrangement uses TRBV9 and TRBJ1-4, with 7 bases matching TRBD1. The V gene's germline CDR1 is SGDLS and CDR2 YYNGEE. The CDR3 covers 16 residues. After removal of 4 bases from V and 2 bases from J, the junction contained 8 bases not matched to a gene.

This clone was detected once. The chain couples TRBV7-9 to TRBJ1-5, with D unclear. Germline V gene data show CDR1 as SEHNR and CDR2 as FQNEAQ (reference sequence). V lost 5 bases, J lost 6 bases, and 14 bases lay in between. This CDR3 contains 14 residues. CDR3 residues: CASSLPLVIQPQHF. The CDR3 nucleotides are TGTGCCAGCAGCCTCCCCCTAGTCATTCAGCCCCAGCATTTT.

This chain links TRBV5-1 with TRBJ1-1; 8 positions agree with TRBD1. There are 17 residues in the CDR3. Germline V gene lookup returns CDR1 SGHRS and CDR2 YFSETQ. Unmatched junction bases numbered 8, after V lost 0 bases and J lost 1 base. The CDR3 loop is CASSLAPGTGSNTEAFF. DNA for the CDR3: TGCGCCAGCAGCTTGGCCCCAGGGACAGGTTCGAACACTGAAGCTTTCTTT.

The genes are TRBV10-3 and TRBJ2-7; no clear D. V was pared by 0 bases and J by 3 bases, with 15 bases between. The CDR3 is 16 residues long. CDR1 ENHRY and CDR2 SYGVKD come from the germline V gene. CDR3 amino acids: CAISESFLETDYEQYF. CDR3 DNA sequence: TGTGCCATCAGTGAGTCGTTTCTAGAGACGGACTACGAGCAGTACTTC.

The chain has TRBV18 and TRBJ2-5, with a possible D match to TRBD1 (6 bases). V was clipped by 4 bases and J by 5 bases, with 14 bases between them. The germline V gene encodes CDR1 KGHSH and CDR2 LQKENI. The CDR3 totals 14 residues. The CDR3 nucleotides read TGTGCCAGCTCACTATCAGGGGTAGGGGAGACCCAGTACTTC. Encoded protein: CASSLSGVGETQYF.

This clone came up a few times. The rearrangement links TRBV30 to TRBJ2-7, with TRBD2 identical over 10 bases. The germline CDR1 and CDR2 sequences are GTSNPN and SVGIG (reference sequence). There are 13 residues in the CDR3. J gave up 7 bases and V 4 bases, and 7 bases lay outside the gene matches. In DNA, the CDR3 is TGTGCCTGGATCCCTAGCGGGAGTTTTGAGCAGTACGTC. Protein sequence: CAWIPSGSFEQYV.

This chain connects TRBV5-1 to TRBJ1-2; 7 bases map to TRBD1. In germline, CDR1 is SGHRS, CDR2 YFSETQ. After removal of 6 bases from V and 5 bases from J, the junction contained 7 bases not matched to a gene. CDR3 size: 13 residues. CDR3 protein: CASTPQTGYGYTF. The CDR3 DNA sequence: TGCGCCAGCACCCCCCAGACAGGGTATGGCTACACCTTC. Together with reference TRBV5-1 and TRBJ1-2, the CDR3 gives the full variable domain: KAGVTQTPRYLIKTRGQQVTLSCSPISGHRSVSWYQQTPGQGLQFLFEYFSETQRNKGNFPGRFSGRQFSNSRSEMNVSTLELGDSALYLCASTPQTGYGYTFGSGTRLTVV.

The chain uses TRBV5-1 and TRBJ2-3; the match to TRBD1 covers 11 bases. The CDR3 extends over 15 amino acids. V lost 4 bases to trimming and J lost 4 bases; unmatched junction nucleotides: 5. Germline-derived CDR1 and CDR2 are SGHRS and YFSETQ. The CDR3 sequence: CASSQSGQGADTQYF. The CDR3 nucleotides are TGCGCCAGCAGCCAATCGGGACAGGGGGCAGATACGCAGTATTTT.

The V and J genes are TRBV2 and TRBJ1-2; 9 bases match TRBD1. This CDR3 spans 16 amino acids. Germline assignment: CDR1 SNHLY and CDR2 FYNNEI. J was trimmed by 1 base and V by 5 bases; bases with no gene match: 8. In DNA form, the CDR3 reads TGTGCCAGCAGTCATCCGGGACAGGGAATTAACTATGGCTACACCTTC. This sequence encodes CASSHPGQGINYGYTF.

This clone was found a few times. This CDR3 reads CASSPRQGSNYGYTF. The CDR3 DNA is TGTGCCAGTAGTCCACGCCAGGGATCTAACTATGGCTACACCTTC. The chain uses TRBV19 and TRBJ1-2; D is perhaps TRBD1 (5 bases). The CDR3 length is 15 residues. The germline V and J ends were trimmed by 5 bases and 0 bases, with 13 bases remaining between them. Germline CDR1 reads LNHDA; CDR2 reads SQIVND (reference sequence).

This clone was observed once. This chain's CDR3 is CAWTRLGFSGNTIYF. CDR3 bases: TGTGCCTGGACCCGGCTCGGGTTCTCTGGAAACACCATATATTTT. The J gene is TRBJ1-3, the V gene TRBV30; D is uncertain. The CDR3 has 15 amino acids. The V end lost 4 bases, the J end lost 0 bases, and 13 bases lay between the germline ends. Germline CDR1 GTSNPN, CDR2 SVGIG (reference sequence).

The chain links TRBV7-3 to TRBJ2-2; no firm D call. Germline assignment: CDR1 SGHTA and CDR2 FQGTGA. The CDR3 runs to 13 residues. V was pared by 2 bases and J by 5 bases, with 6 bases between. CDR3 in DNA: TGTGCCAGCAGCTTAGGCCCGACCGGGGAGCTGTTTTTT. Its protein product is CASSLGPTGELFF.

A few counts support this clone. The chain recombines TRBV18 with TRBJ1-3; a weak D match, TRBD1 (5 bases). In germline, CDR1 is KGHSH, CDR2 LQKENI. V lost 4 bases to trimming and J lost 0 bases, with 19 bases between them. CDR3 length: 18 residues. The CDR3 sequence: CASSRVSTGPNSGNTIYF. CDR3 bases: TGTGCCAGCTCACGCGTATCTACAGGTCCCAACTCTGGAAACACCATATATTTT. The complete variable domain, with remaining parts taken from reference TRBV18 and TRBJ1-3, reads NAGVMQNPRHLVRRRGQEARLRCSPMKGHSHVYWYRQLPEEGLKFMVYLQKENIIDESGMPKERFSAEFPKEGPSILRIQQVVRGDSAAYFCASSRVSTGPNSGNTIYFGEGSWLTVV.

The genes are TRBV6-5 and TRBJ1-5; D not resolved. The ends were cut back, 2 bases at V and 6 bases at J, with 8 bases in the middle. The CDR3 loop spans 13 amino acids. Germline assignment: CDR1 MNHEY and CDR2 SVGAGI. CDR3 sequence reads: CASSYDRGQPQHF. As DNA, the CDR3 is TGTGCCAGCAGTTACGATCGGGGTCAGCCCCAGCATTTT.

This rearrangement joins TRBV9 to TRBJ1-2, with D perhaps matching TRBD1 (5 bases). Trimming pared 0 bases from V and 7 bases from J, leaving 13 bases between. The CDR3 is 14 amino acids. Germline V gene lookup returns CDR1 SGDLS and CDR2 YYNGEE. CDR3 coding DNA: TGTGCCAGCAGCGTAGAACTTCGGCAGGGTGGCTACACCTTC. Amino acids: CASSVELRQGGYTF.

V gene TRBV7-9 combines with J gene TRBJ2-7, with TRBD1 matching 9 bases. V was clipped by 4 bases and J by 7 bases; unmatched bases: 11. The germline CDR1 and CDR2 sequences are SEHNR and FQNEAQ (reference sequence). The CDR3 is 15 residues long. The CDR3 protein is CASSSIRDRVREQYF. The CDR3 nucleotides are TGTGCCAGCAGCTCTATCCGGGACAGGGTGCGGGAGCAGTACTTC.

The chain combines TRBV9 with TRBJ2-7, with a possible D match to TRBD1 (7 bases). CDR1 SGDLS and CDR2 YYNGEE come from the germline V gene. The CDR3 is 14 residues long. V was trimmed by 3 bases and J by 2 bases, leaving 12 bases between them. CDR3 residues: CASSAQGGPYEQYF. In nucleotides, the CDR3 is TGTGCCAGCAGCGCGCAGGGGGGACCCTACGAGCAGTACTTC. Based on the CDR3 plus reference TRBV9 and TRBJ2-7, the full variable domain is DSGVTQTPKHLITATGQRVTLRCSPRSGDLSVYWYQQSLDQGLQFLIQYYNGEERAKGNILERFSAQQFPDLHSELNLSSLELGDSALYFCASSAQGGPYEQYFGPGTRLTVT.

The CDR3 loop reads CASSVGIRQDTNTIYF. CDR3 in DNA: TGTGCCAGCAGCGTAGGAATCAGGCAGGATACAAACACCATATATTTT. The genes are TRBV9 and TRBJ1-3; D unclear. V was clipped by 0 bases and J by 6 bases, with 16 bases between them. The CDR3 length is 16 residues. Germline V CDR1 and CDR2: SGDLS, YYNGEE.

J is TRBJ1-2 and V is TRBV28; 10 nucleotides match TRBD1. The V gene end was trimmed by 7 bases and the J gene end by 2 bases; junction bases not matched to a gene: 16. The germline CDR1 and CDR2 sequences are MDHEN and SYDVKM. The CDR3 is made up of 18 amino acids. The CDR3 DNA reads as TGTGCCAGCAAGTCACACGGCCCCGGGACAGGGGTAAACTATGGCTACACCTTC. Protein sequence: CASKSHGPGTGVNYGYTF.

V gene TRBV10-3 combines with J gene TRBJ2-1, with a tentative D call TRBD1 (5 bases). Trimming pared 8 bases from V and 13 bases from J, leaving 18 bases between. CDR1 ENHRY and CDR2 SYGVKD come from the germline V gene. CDR3 length: 12 amino acids. CDR3 DNA sequence: TGTGCCATCGCGTCGGGCAGGGAAAAACAGTTCTTC. Its protein is CAIASGREKQFF.

CDR3 bases: TGTGCCAGCAGCTTCGGGTGGGCTGAAGCTTTCTTT. This gives the protein CASSFGWAEAFF. The genes are TRBV11-2 and TRBJ1-1; unclear D gene. V lost 3 bases and J lost 6, with 8 bases in between. Germline V gives CDR1 SGHAT, CDR2 FQNNGV. The CDR3 consists of 12 residues.

V usage is TRBV6-2 or TRBV6-3 and J usage is TRBJ2-7; 8 nucleotides agree with TRBD1. From germline, CDR1 is MNHEY and CDR2 SVGEGT. There are 14 residues in the CDR3. Trimming took 5 bases from V and 4 from J; bases not matched to a gene: 7. CDR3 sequence reads: CASSNQGAPYEQYV. The CDR3 bases are TGTGCCAGCAGTAATCAGGGGGCGCCGTACGAGCAGTACGTC.